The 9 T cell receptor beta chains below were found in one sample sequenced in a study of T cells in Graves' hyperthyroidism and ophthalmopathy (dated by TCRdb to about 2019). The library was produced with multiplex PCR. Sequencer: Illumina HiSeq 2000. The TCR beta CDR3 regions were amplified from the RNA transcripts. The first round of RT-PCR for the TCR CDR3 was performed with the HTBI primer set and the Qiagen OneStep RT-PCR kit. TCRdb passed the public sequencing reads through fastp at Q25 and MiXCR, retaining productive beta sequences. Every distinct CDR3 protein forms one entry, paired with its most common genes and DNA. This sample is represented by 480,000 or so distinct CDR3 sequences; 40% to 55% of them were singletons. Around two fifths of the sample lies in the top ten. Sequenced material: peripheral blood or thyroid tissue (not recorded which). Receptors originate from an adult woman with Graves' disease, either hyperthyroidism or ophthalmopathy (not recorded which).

The CDR3 DNA follows: TGCAGTGCTAGAGATCTTCAGGGGCGATATTCACCCCTCCACTTT. This sequence encodes CSARDLQGRYSPLHF. This chain joins TRBV20-1 and TRBJ1-6; D possibly corresponds to TRBD1 (6 bases). The CDR3 is 15 residues long. In germline, CDR1 is DFQATT, CDR2 SNEGSKA (reference sequence). V shed 0 bases and J shed 8 bases, with 14 bases lying between them.

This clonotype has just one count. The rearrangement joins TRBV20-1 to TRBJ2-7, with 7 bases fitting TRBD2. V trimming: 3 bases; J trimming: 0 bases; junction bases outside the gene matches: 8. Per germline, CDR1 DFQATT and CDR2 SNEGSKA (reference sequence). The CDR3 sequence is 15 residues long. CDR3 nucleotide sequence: TGCAGTGCTAGGAATAGAGGCGGGAGCTCCTACGAGCAGTACTTC. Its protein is CSARNRGGSSYEQYF.

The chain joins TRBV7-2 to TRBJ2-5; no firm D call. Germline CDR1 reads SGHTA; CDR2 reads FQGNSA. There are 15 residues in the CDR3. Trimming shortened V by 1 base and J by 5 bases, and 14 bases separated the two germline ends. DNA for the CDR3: TGTGCCAGCAGCTTAGGCGAGCGCCGTTTTGAGACCCAGTACTTC. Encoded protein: CASSLGERRFETQYF.

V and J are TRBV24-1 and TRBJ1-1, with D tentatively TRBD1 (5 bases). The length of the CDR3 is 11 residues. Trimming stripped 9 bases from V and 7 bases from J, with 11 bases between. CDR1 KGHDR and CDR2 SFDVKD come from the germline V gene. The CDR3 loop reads CATARGGEAFF. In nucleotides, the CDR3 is TGTGCCACCGCTCGCGGGGGTGAAGCTTTCTTT.

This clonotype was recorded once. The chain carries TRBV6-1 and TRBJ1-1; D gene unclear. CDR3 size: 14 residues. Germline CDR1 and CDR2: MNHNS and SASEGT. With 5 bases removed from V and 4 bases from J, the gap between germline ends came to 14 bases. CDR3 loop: CASSFDLSGTEAFF. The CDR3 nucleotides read TGTGCCAGCAGTTTCGACCTTTCAGGCACTGAAGCTTTCTTT.

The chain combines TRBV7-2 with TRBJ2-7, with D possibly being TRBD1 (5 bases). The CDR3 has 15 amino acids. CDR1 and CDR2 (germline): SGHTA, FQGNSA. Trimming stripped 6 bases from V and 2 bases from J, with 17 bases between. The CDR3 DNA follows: TGTGCCAGCAGTTTCAGGCGTCAGGGCGCCTACGAGCAGTACTTC. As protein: CASSFRRQGAYEQYF.

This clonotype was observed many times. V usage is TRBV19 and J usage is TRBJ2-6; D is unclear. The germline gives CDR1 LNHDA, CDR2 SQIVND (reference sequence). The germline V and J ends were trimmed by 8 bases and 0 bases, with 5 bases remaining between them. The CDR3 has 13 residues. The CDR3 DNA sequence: TGTGCCAGTGCCGGCTCTGGGGCCAACGTCCTGACTTTC. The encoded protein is CASAGSGANVLTF.

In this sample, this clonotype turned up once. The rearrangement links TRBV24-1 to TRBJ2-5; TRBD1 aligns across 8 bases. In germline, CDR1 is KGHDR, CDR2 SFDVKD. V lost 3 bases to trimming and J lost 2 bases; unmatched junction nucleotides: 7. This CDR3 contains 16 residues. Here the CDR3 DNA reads TGTGCCACCAGTGATCCGGGACAGGAGCGTCAAGAGACCCAGTACTTC. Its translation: CATSDPGQERQETQYF.

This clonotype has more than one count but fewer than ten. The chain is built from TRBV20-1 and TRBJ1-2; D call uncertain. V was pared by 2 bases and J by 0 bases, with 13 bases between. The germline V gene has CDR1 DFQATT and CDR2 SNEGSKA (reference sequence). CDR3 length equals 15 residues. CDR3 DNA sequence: TGCAGTGCTAGAAATCCTTTAGGAACTAACTATGGCTACACCTTC. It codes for CSARNPLGTNYGYTF.